This T cell receptor (beta chain) was recovered during a study of cytomegalovirus exposure and HLA in healthy donors. Of note for this clone: The antigen is not known.

Study results and limitations: Equally common other TCR beta chains were less clonally expanded than HLA-associated ones, a later analysis found.

The PCR had 60 Vbeta and 13 Jbeta primers. Sequencing used immunoSEQ multiplex PCR; TCRdb keeps in-frame clones, though not all of them. The sample has approximately 150,000 clones, 66% seen once. This CDR3 comprises 14 residues. V gave up 7 bases and J gave up 4 bases, with 16 bases separating them. Germline assignment: CDR1 MDHEN and CDR2 SYDVKM. The TCR was taken from a woman aged 55 to 70 in good health and CMV-seronegative. V usage is TRBV28 and J usage is TRBJ2-5; perhaps TRBD1 as D (7 bases). The sequencing input was PBMCs. CDR3 residues: CASMQGGVGETQYF. DNA for the CDR3: TGTGCCAGCATGCAGGGGGGTGTGGGAGAGACCCAGTACTTC.